Following are 4 T cell receptor beta chains from one sample sequenced in a study of early T cells in non-severe SARS-CoV-2 infection. In TCRdb, the 5' RACE reads were re-called with MiXCR into one record per CDR3 protein. This sample carries about 56,000 distinct CDR3 sequences, around 16% of them seen once, and the ten largest clones take approximately 4%. The starting material was whole blood, obtained at baseline. These receptors all stem from an adult who was a healthcare worker with PCR-confirmed SARS-CoV-2 infection or an uninfected control (not recorded which).

The V and J genes are TRBV7-8 and TRBJ2-1, with 13 bases identical to TRBD2. The junction had 9 bases not matched to a gene; V was cut back by 5 bases and J by 14 bases. In germline, CDR1 is SGHVS, CDR2 FQNEAQ. The CDR3 has 14 amino acids. DNA of the CDR3: TGTGCCAGCAGCGCGGAACTAGCGGGAGGGCGGGAGTTCTTC. Protein sequence: CASSAELAGGREFF.

The chain is built from TRBV27 and TRBJ2-3, with D possibly TRBD2 on 6 matching bases. Trimming took 6 bases from V and 6 from J, leaving 19 bases between them. Germline V gene lookup returns CDR1 MNHEY and CDR2 SMNVEV (reference sequence). This CDR3 region has 15 residues. CDR3 coding DNA: TGTGCCAGCAGGCCTGTCGGGCGGGGACTTGATACGCAGTATTTT. It encodes CASRPVGRGLDTQYF.

This chain links TRBV7-7 with TRBJ2-1; a weak D match, TRBD1 (5 bases). Trimming removed 10 bases from V and 3 bases from J, with 25 bases in between. From germline, CDR1 is SSHAT and CDR2 FNYEAQ (reference sequence). CDR3 size: 17 residues. The CDR3 is CATNDESRTQFYNEQFF. CDR3 DNA: TGTGCCACAAACGACGAGAGTAGGACACAATTCTACAATGAGCAGTTCTTC.

There are many counts of this clonotype. This chain joins TRBV20-1 and TRBJ1-2; D possibly corresponds to TRBD1 (5 bases). The ends were cut back, 6 bases at V and 0 bases at J, with 20 bases in the middle. Germline V lookup: CDR1 DFQATT, CDR2 SNEGSKA (reference sequence). There are 16 residues in the CDR3. DNA for the CDR3: TGCAGTGCAGACAATAGGGGACGAGGAGCTAACTATGGCTACACCTTC. Its translation: CSADNRGRGANYGYTF.